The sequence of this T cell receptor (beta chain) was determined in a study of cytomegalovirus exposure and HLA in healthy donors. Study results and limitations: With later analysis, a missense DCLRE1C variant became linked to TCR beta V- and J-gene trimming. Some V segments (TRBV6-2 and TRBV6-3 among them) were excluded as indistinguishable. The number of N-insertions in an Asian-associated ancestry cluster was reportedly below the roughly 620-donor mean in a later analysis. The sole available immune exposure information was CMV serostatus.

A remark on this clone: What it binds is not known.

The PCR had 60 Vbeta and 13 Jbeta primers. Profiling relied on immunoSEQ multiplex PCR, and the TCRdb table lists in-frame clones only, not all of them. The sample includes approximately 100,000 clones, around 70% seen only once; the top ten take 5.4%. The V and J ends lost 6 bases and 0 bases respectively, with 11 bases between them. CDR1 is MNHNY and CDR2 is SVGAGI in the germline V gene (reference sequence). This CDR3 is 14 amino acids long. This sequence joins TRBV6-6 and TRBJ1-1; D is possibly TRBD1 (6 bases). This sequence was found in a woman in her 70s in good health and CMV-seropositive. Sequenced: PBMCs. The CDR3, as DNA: TGTGCCAGCAGCCTGGGACACATGAACACTGAAGCTTTCTTT. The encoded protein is CASSLGHMNTEAFF.